These T cell receptor beta chains were read from a single sample in a study of cytomegalovirus exposure and HLA in healthy donors. Sequencing was performed with immunoSEQ multiplex PCR; in TCRdb, only in-frame clones are kept and a portion is missing. In the table there are roughly 140,000 clones, 80% to 95% of which are singletons. What was sequenced was PBMCs. Receptors were obtained from a man aged 18 to 35 in good health and CMV-seronegative. CDR3s include the opening cysteine and the closing phenylalanine or tryptophan. The D gene is left open where the match is weak. Clone size is not always given. Where it is, it says once, few, many or a class for expanded clones.

d_call | j_call | v_call | clone_size | cdr3_aa | cdr3_nt
- | TRBJ1-4 | TRBV7-9 | - | CASSSDRLNEKLFF | TGTGCCAGCAGCTCCGACAGACTTAATGAAAAACTGTTTTTT
TRBD2 | TRBJ2-1 | TRBV6-5 | - | CASHPSSGRGAEQFF | TGTGCCAGCCATCCCAGTAGCGGGAGGGGCGCTGAGCAGTTCTTC
TRBD2 | TRBJ2-5 | TRBV7-3 | - | CASSSQPGGQETQYF | TGTGCCAGCAGCTCCCAGCCGGGGGGCCAAGAGACCCAGTACTTC
- | TRBJ1-2 | TRBV2 | few | CASRTVYGYTF | TGTGCCAGCCGGACAGTCTATGGCTACACCTTC
- | TRBJ2-1 | TRBV13 | - | CASSSRSPRSPHSGNEQFF | TGTGCCAGCAGCTCCCGTAGCCCCCGGTCTCCTCATTCGGGCAATGAGCAGTTCTTC
TRBD1 | TRBJ1-2 | TRBV18 | once | CASSPGGTGSGYGYTF | TGTGCCAGCTCACCGGGAGGGACAGGGAGCGGCTATGGCTACACCTTC
- | TRBJ2-5 | TRBV5-1 | - | CASSLRTPLGETQYF | TGCGCCAGCAGCTTAAGGACTCCCCTGGGGGAGACCCAGTACTTC
TRBD1 | TRBJ1-5 | TRBV27 | - | CASSHPPGTANQPQHF | TGTGCCAGCAGCCACCCCCCCGGGACAGCTAATCAGCCCCAGCATTTT
TRBD1 | TRBJ2-2 | TRBV11-2 | - | CASSLNRQGALSGELFF | TGTGCCAGCAGCTTAAACCGACAGGGGGCGCTTTCCGGGGAGCTGTTTTTT
- | TRBJ1-4 | TRBV19 | - | CASFGGATNEKLFF | TGTGCCAGTTTCGGGGGGGCAACTAATGAAAAACTGTTTTTT
TRBD2 | TRBJ2-1 | TRBV6-5 | - | CASSYGAGGLNEQFF | TGTGCCAGCAGTTACGGGGCGGGAGGGCTCAATGAGCAGTTCTTC
TRBD2 | TRBJ2-3 | TRBV6-5 | - | CASSYTAGGIADTQYF | TGTGCCAGCAGTTACACAGCGGGAGGGATTGCAGATACGCAGTATTTT
- | TRBJ2-5 | TRBV7-6 | - | CASSFTGTETQYF | TGTGCCAGCAGCTTTACAGGGACCGAGACCCAGTACTTC
TRBD2 | TRBJ2-2 | TRBV5-1 | - | CASSPVASGTPTGELFF | TGCGCCAGCAGCCCGGTCGCTAGCGGGACCCCCACCGGGGAGCTGTTTTTT
TRBD2 | TRBJ2-1 | TRBV5-1 | - | CASSSTSGSLNEQFF | TGCGCCAGCAGCTCGACTAGCGGGAGTTTGAATGAGCAGTTCTTC
- | TRBJ2-3 | TRBV18 | - | CASSPNRAGASTDTQYF | TGTGCCAGCTCACCAAATCGGGCAGGGGCTAGCACAGATACGCAGTATTTT
- | TRBJ2-3 | TRBV9 | few | CASSPGHPSVDTQYF | TGTGCCAGCAGCCCAGGACATCCATCTGTAGATACGCAGTATTTT
- | TRBJ2-3 | TRBV7-2 | - | CASSFQGARHTQYF | TGTGCCAGCAGCTTTCAGGGCGCGCGGCATACGCAGTATTTT
TRBD1 | TRBJ2-3 | TRBV11-3 | - | CASSYLLDRGTDTQYF | TGTGCCAGCAGCTACCTGTTGGACAGGGGAACAGATACGCAGTATTTT
TRBD1 | TRBJ1-1 | TRBV18 | - | CASSHRDSNTEAFF | TGTGCCAGCTCACACCGGGACAGCAACACTGAAGCTTTCTTT
TRBD2 | TRBJ2-3 | TRBV7-2 | - | CASSHYWASGSTDTQYF | TGTGCCAGCAGCCACTACTGGGCTAGCGGGAGTACAGATACGCAGTATTTT
TRBD1 | TRBJ1-1 | TRBV7-2 | - | CASSTDRLLTEAFF | TGTGCCAGCAGCACGGACAGGTTGTTGACTGAAGCTTTCTTT
TRBD1 | TRBJ1-2 | TRBV29-1 | once | CSVGTGREYGYTF | TGCAGCGTAGGGACAGGGAGAGAGTATGGCTACACCTTC
- | TRBJ1-4 | TRBV27 | - | CASRPGNGEKLFF | TGTGCCAGCAGGCCCGGGAACGGCGAAAAACTGTTTTTT
- | TRBJ1-2 | TRBV27 | - | CASSGGAWGYTF | TGTGCCAGCAGTGGGGGGGCCTGGGGCTACACCTTC
TRBD1 | TRBJ2-3 | TRBV6-5 | - | CASSYVQGAVQDTQYF | TGTGCCAGCAGTTATGTGCAGGGGGCGGTCCAAGATACGCAGTATTTT
- | TRBJ2-2 | TRBV7-2 | - | CASSSYRDSNTGELFF | TGTGCCAGCAGCTCATACCGGGACTCGAACACCGGGGAGCTGTTTTTT
- | TRBJ2-1 | TRBV18 | - | CASSPPNRESYNEQFF | TGTGCCAGCTCACCACCGAATCGGGAGAGCTACAATGAGCAGTTCTTC
- | TRBJ1-2 | TRBV11-2 | - | CASSPPPGPGGGYTF | TGTGCCAGCAGCCCACCCCCGGGACCCGGGGGAGGCTACACCTTC
TRBD1 | TRBJ1-5 | TRBV9 | - | CASSRTGAGQPQHF | TGTGCCAGCAGCAGAACAGGGGCGGGACAGCCCCAGCATTTT
TRBD1 | TRBJ2-6 | TRBV18 | - | CASSPRTGGSSGANVLTF | TGTGCCAGCTCACCGCGGACAGGGGGAAGCTCTGGGGCCAACGTCCTGACTTTC
TRBD1 | TRBJ2-7 | TRBV19 | - | CASSIQGGAQREQYF | TGTGCCAGTAGTATACAAGGGGGCGCCCAGAGGGAGCAGTACTTC
TRBD2 | TRBJ2-2 | TRBV27 | - | CASSLLAGRNTGELFF | TGTGCCAGCAGTTTACTAGCGGGAAGGAACACCGGGGAGCTGTTTTTT
- | TRBJ1-5 | TRBV2 | - | CASSPVGGHDQPQHF | TGTGCCAGCAGTCCCGTGGGCGGGCACGATCAGCCCCAGCATTTT
- | TRBJ2-7 | TRBV9 | - | CASSRTGRSYEQYF | TGTGCCAGCAGCCGGACTGGGCGGTCCTACGAGCAGTACTTC
- | TRBJ1-2 | TRBV7-4 | - | CASSLSPSDGYTF | TGTGCCAGCAGCTTATCCCCTTCGGATGGCTACACCTTC
- | TRBJ2-5 | TRBV18 | once | CASSPPNQETQYF | TGTGCCAGCTCACCACCTAACCAAGAGACCCAGTACTTC
TRBD2 | TRBJ2-1 | TRBV2 | - | CATTSGGLGEQFF | TGTGCCACCACTAGCGGGGGATTAGGTGAGCAGTTCTTC
TRBD1 | TRBJ2-7 | TRBV15 | - | CATSRDIGTGTGAYEQYF | TGTGCCACCAGCAGAGATATCGGGACCGGGACAGGGGCCTACGAGCAGTACTTC
- | TRBJ2-2 | TRBV19 | few | CASSIGSLTGELFF | TGTGCCAGTAGTATAGGATCACTCACCGGGGAGCTGTTTTTT
- | TRBJ1-1 | TRBV19 | few | CASRQGVKAFF | TGTGCCAGTAGGCAGGGCGTTAAAGCTTTCTTT
- | TRBJ2-7 | TRBV7-9 | few | CASSTSTDSYEQYF | TGTGCCAGCAGCACTTCGACAGACTCCTACGAGCAGTACTTC
- | TRBJ1-2 | TRBV6-5 | - | CASSSNRNGYTF | TGTGCCAGCAGTTCTAACAGGAATGGCTACACCTTC
- | TRBJ1-6 | TRBV9 | - | CASSRGPGADSPLHF | TGTGCCAGCAGCAGAGGCCCAGGGGCGGATTCACCCCTCCACTTT
- | TRBJ1-5 | TRBV30 | - | CAWSPGLNQPQHF | TGTGCCTGGTCCCCAGGGTTGAATCAGCCCCAGCATTTT
TRBD1 | TRBJ2-7 | TRBV27 | - | CASSLSRAGTAYEQYF | TGTGCCAGCAGTTTATCGCGCGCTGGGACAGCCTACGAGCAGTACTTC
- | TRBJ2-5 | TRBV29-1 | - | CSASRETQYF | TGCAGCGCCTCCCGGGAGACCCAGTACTTC
- | TRBJ2-5 | TRBV27 | - | CASSPQYTETQYF | TGTGCCAGCAGTCCCCAGTATACAGAGACCCAGTACTTC
TRBD1 | TRBJ2-5 | TRBV18 | - | CASSPGDRGLETQYF | TGTGCCAGCTCACCGGGGGACAGGGGGCTGGAGACCCAGTACTTC
- | TRBJ1-6 | TRBV4-1 | - | CASSQAIGGKPLHF | TGCGCCAGCAGCCAAGCGATCGGGGGGAAACCCCTCCACTTT
TRBD1 | TRBJ1-2 | TRBV25-1 | - | CASTGTGVGGYTF | TGTGCCAGCACCGGGACAGGGGTAGGAGGCTACACCTTC
TRBD1 | TRBJ2-5 | TRBV5-1 | - | CASSFGTGEETQYF | TGCGCCAGCAGCTTCGGGACAGGCGAAGAGACCCAGTACTTC
TRBD2 | TRBJ2-1 | TRBV18 | once | CASSLLAASYNEQFF | TGTGCCAGCTCCCTTCTAGCGGCTTCCTACAATGAGCAGTTCTTC